This T cell receptor (beta chain) was observed in a study of cytomegalovirus exposure and HLA in healthy donors. The primer mix had 60 Vbeta and 13 Jbeta primers. Method: immunoSEQ multiplex PCR; TCRdb's copy keeps in-frame clones and lacks some. The table shows 110,000 or so clones, with around 77% occurring only once. The CDR3 extends over 13 amino acids. From germline, CDR1 is SGHVS and CDR2 FQNEAQ. V lost 3 bases and J lost 8; bases outside the gene matches: 6. The genes are TRBV7-8 and TRBJ1-2; 7 bases agree with TRBD1. The sequencing input was PBMCs. This receptor was taken from a woman in her 30s in good health and CMV-seropositive. In DNA form, the CDR3 reads TGTGCCAGCAGCTTGAGACAGGGCGGCGGCTACACCTTC. Its translation is CASSLRQGGGYTF.